This TCR beta chain was profiled in a study of regulatory and conventional T cells in RAG deficiency. Overall study results and limits: Other subsets showed 9 to 10-fold reductions, but Treg unique TCR beta sequences fell approximately 100-fold in these patients. Control T-cell subsets had markedly higher Shannon entropy and lower Simpson indices than RAG-deficient patients. Patient subsets had shorter CDR3s; Omenn Treg-Tconv overlap exceeded 85%.

Here immunoSEQ multiplex PCR was the method, and the copy in TCRdb shows in-frame clones only, minus some. The sample yields approximately 21,000 clones, around 95% seen once. Germline CDR1 and CDR2: SGHDT and YYEEEE. The CDR3 contains 16 residues. The V gene end was trimmed by 4 bases and the J gene end by 2 bases; junction bases not matched to a gene: 6. Genomic DNA came from blood conventional CD4+ T cells gated CD25-low CD127-high. This clone came up once. Its specificity is unknown. The sample was also reused in another study, on regulatory T cells. That source adds: Primers: 52 TRBV forward and 13 TRBJ reverse. Patient repertoires had restricted TRB V-J pairs and skewed V and J usage, most in Tregs.

Sequenced sample: CD25- CD4+ T cells sorted from blood. The V gene is TRBV5-6, the J gene TRBJ2-3, with 11 nucleotides matching TRBD2. The sequence derives from a human donor in good health. CDR3 sequence: CASSPRLAGYTDTQYF. The CDR3 DNA reads as TGTGCCAGCAGCCCCCGACTAGCGGGGTACACAGATACGCAGTATTTT.